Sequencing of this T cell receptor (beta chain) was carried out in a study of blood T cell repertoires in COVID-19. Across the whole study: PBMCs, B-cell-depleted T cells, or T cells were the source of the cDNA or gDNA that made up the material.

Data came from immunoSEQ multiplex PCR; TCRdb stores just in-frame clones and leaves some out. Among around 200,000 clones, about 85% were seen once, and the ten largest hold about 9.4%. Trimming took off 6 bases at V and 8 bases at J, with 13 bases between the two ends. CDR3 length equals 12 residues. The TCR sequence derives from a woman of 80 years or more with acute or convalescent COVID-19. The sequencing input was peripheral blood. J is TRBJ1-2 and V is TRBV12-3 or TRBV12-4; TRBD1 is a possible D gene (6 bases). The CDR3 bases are TGTGCCAGCAGCCAAGGACAGTTCGGCTACACCTTC. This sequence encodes CASSQGQFGYTF.